The 6 T cell receptor beta chains in this list originate from one sample, sequenced in a study of naive and memory T cell subsets. Whole-study results and caveats: Possibly reflecting memory cells re-expressing CD45RA, a few larger clonotypes occurred in naive repertoires, especially CD8.

Both TRBC1 and TRBC2 were covered by a beta constant-region primer of two equimolar oligonucleotides. The ligated cDNA underwent four PCR rounds using SP2 and nested alpha and beta constant-region primers. TCRdb re-derived calls from the UMI-ligation and nested PCR reads in MiXCR, one entry per CDR3 protein. The data show roughly 140,000 distinct CDR3 sequences, about 20% seen once. No antigen has been assigned to these receptors. Sequences were obtained from naive CD8+ T cells from blood. Source of these receptors: a human donor in good health.

The chain couples TRBV4-3 to TRBJ2-5; perhaps TRBD2 as D (6 bases). The CDR3 totals 15 residues. The ends were cut back, 2 bases at V and 5 bases at J, with 15 bases in the middle. The germline V gene encodes CDR1 LGHNA and CDR2 YSLEER. For the CDR3, the DNA is TGCGCCAGCAGCCAACTAACGGGAGAGGGGGAGACCCAGTACTTC. Translation: CASSQLTGEGETQYF.

The V and J genes are TRBV6-4 and TRBJ2-1; 7 bases line up with TRBD2. The germline gives CDR1 MRHNA, CDR2 SNTAGT. After removal of 0 bases from V and 7 bases from J, the junction contained 3 bases not matched to a gene. The CDR3 contains 14 residues. CDR3 DNA: TGTGCCAGCAGTGACTCGAGCGGGATTAATGAGCAGTTCTTC. Translation: CASSDSSGINEQFF.

The chain is built from TRBV28 and TRBJ2-7; perhaps D is TRBD1 or TRBD2 (6 bases each). The CDR3 sequence is 14 residues long. Germline CDR1 is MDHEN and CDR2 is SYDVKM. The V end was cut by 3 bases, the J end by 2 bases, with 11 bases between. The CDR3 loop reads CASSFNRGPYEQYF. The DNA for the CDR3 is TGTGCCAGCAGTTTCAACCGGGGGCCCTACGAGCAGTACTTC.

This clonotype has more than one count but fewer than ten. The chain joins TRBV27 to TRBJ2-7; TRBD2 is a possible D gene (6 bases). The CDR3 has 16 residues. V lost 0 bases and J lost 3, with 15 bases in between. CDR1 and CDR2 (germline): MNHEY, SMNVEV (reference sequence). The CDR3 DNA sequence: TGTGCCAGCAGTTTATCGGGTCGGGGGTACGGCTACGAGCAGTACTTC. It is translated as CASSLSGRGYGYEQYF.

The chain employs TRBV28 and TRBJ1-1; TRBD1 agrees at 8 bases. This CDR3 comprises 15 residues. Trimming took 7 bases from V and 8 from J; bases not matched to a gene: 15. In germline, CDR1 is MDHEN, CDR2 SYDVKM. CDR3 sequence: CASILADAGGEEAFF. The DNA of the CDR3 is TGTGCCAGCATCCTGGCCGACGCAGGGGGCGAGGAAGCTTTCTTT. Full variable domain (rest looked up from reference TRBV28 and TRBJ1-1): DVKVTQSSRYLVKRTGEKVFLECVQDMDHENMFWYRQDPGLGLRLIYFSYDVKMKEKGDIPEGYSVSREKKERFSLILESASTNQTSMYLCASILADAGGEEAFFGQGTRLTVV.

The J gene is TRBJ2-1, the V gene TRBV5-6; the D gene is possibly TRBD1 (6 bases). The germline V gene has CDR1 SGHDT and CDR2 YYEEEE. This CDR3 spans 12 amino acids. V lost 4 bases to trimming and J lost 8 bases, with 10 bases between them. In DNA form, the CDR3 reads TGTGCCAGCAGCCCACAGGGCGATGAGCAGTTCTTC. This codes for CASSPQGDEQFF.